Listed below are T cell receptor beta chains from one sample, sequenced in a study of CD8 T cells in ankylosing spondylitis. TCRdb re-called the 5' RACE reads through MiXCR, storing one row per CDR3 protein. The table includes 250,000 or so distinct CDR3 sequences, about 24% detected once. Sequenced sample: blood, either unsorted or a sorted T cell fraction (not recorded which). The receptor source for this set is a male donor with ankylosing spondylitis or in good health (not recorded which). Each CDR3 is given without its conserved first and last residue. A D gene is named only where the DNA matches it firmly.

j_call	d_call	v_call	cdr3_aa
TRBJ2-1	TRBD2	TRBV7-2	ASSPGGGSNEQF
TRBJ2-3	NA	TRBV12-3/TRBV12-4	ASSLARAGEKDTQY
TRBJ1-2	TRBD1	TRBV5-1	ASRLQGKENGYT
TRBJ1-2	NA	TRBV18	ASSPLESGGYT
TRBJ2-7	TRBD1	TRBV11-2	ASSLIRGTYEQY
TRBJ2-7	TRBD1	TRBV18	ASSRQGTDYEQY
TRBJ2-5	NA	TRBV12-3/TRBV12-4	ASSLALQGFATQY
TRBJ2-2	NA	TRBV20-1	SAPRSRTGELF
TRBJ2-1	TRBD2	TRBV12-3/TRBV12-4	ASSPLAGGRYEQF
TRBJ1-2	NA	TRBV29-1	SVEGQAKFWGYT
TRBJ2-3	NA	TRBV6-1	ASSEWAGARWDDTQY
TRBJ2-7	NA	TRBV7-8	ASSLAGSEQY
TRBJ1-1	NA	TRBV7-2	ASSLDAGTGNTEAF
TRBJ2-1	TRBD1	TRBV29-1	SAGQGSYNEQF
TRBJ1-5	NA	TRBV2	ASSEDSRQPQH
TRBJ1-1	TRBD1	TRBV20-1	SARGGQYTEAF
TRBJ1-4	NA	TRBV29-1	SVEDLGGMGEKLF
TRBJ2-3	NA	TRBV5-5	ASSPQGSRTDTQY
TRBJ2-5	TRBD2	TRBV20-1	SARLLAEGGETQY
TRBJ2-1	TRBD1	TRBV6-5	ASSYSLRLDRGVF
TRBJ2-5	NA	TRBV20-1	SATPAETQY
TRBJ2-6	NA	TRBV6-5	ASSYSMWDSNVLT
TRBJ2-7	TRBD1	TRBV20-1	SAPPRDRLYEQY
TRBJ2-5	NA	TRBV24-1	ATSVGGEPQETQY
TRBJ2-3	NA	TRBV29-1	SLGGDTDTQY
TRBJ2-1	TRBD2	TRBV6-1	ASSVAGVSYNEQF
TRBJ2-5	NA	TRBV12-3/TRBV12-4	ASSLFRGEDGETQY
TRBJ1-1	TRBD1	TRBV6-5	ASSYSSRTGAREAF
TRBJ2-2	TRBD1	TRBV29-1	SAARDRVTGELF
TRBJ2-7	TRBD1	TRBV6-1	ASRPSTGNSYEQY
TRBJ1-5	NA	TRBV7-2	ASSEGPTVLLPQH
TRBJ2-3	TRBD2	TRBV29-1	SVIGSGGLDTQY
TRBJ2-5	TRBD1	TRBV5-6	ASSFRDRVGNQY
TRBJ1-5	NA	TRBV28	ASKATDGQPQH
TRBJ2-7	TRBD1	TRBV12-3/TRBV12-4	ASRGTGVWSY
TRBJ2-2	NA	TRBV19	ASRPTGWDTGELF
TRBJ2-4	TRBD1	TRBV20-1	SANPPGQGIQY
TRBJ1-1	NA	TRBV6-1	ASSEQGGTEAF
TRBJ1-3	NA	TRBV12-3/TRBV12-4	ASSSRGNTIY
TRBJ1-5	NA	TRBV20-1	SAREQHRVHQPQH
TRBJ2-7	TRBD1	TRBV6-2/TRBV6-3	ASSYGGTESYEQY